This passage covers 14 T cell receptor beta chains from one sample sequenced in a study of blood T cells in healthy people across ages. Primers used in a second PCR of roughly 6 to 11 cycles were a sample-barcoded 5' primer and a J-beta primer mix. TCRdb itself ran the 5' RACE reads through MiXCR, one entry per CDR3 protein. The sample consists of around 1.5 million distinct CDR3 sequences, around 36% of them appearing once. The sequencing sample was made of blood. The receptor source for this set is a woman younger than 45 in good health.

This rearrangement joins TRBV27 to TRBJ2-1; D could derive from TRBD1 or TRBD2 (7 bases each). The J call is uncertain, as TRBJ2-7 better fits the DNA end. The CDR3 totals 13 residues. The germline V gene encodes CDR1 MNHEY and CDR2 SMNVEV (reference sequence). Here the CDR3 reads CASSTRGGNEQYF. The DNA of the CDR3 is TGTGCCAGCAGTACCAGGGGGGGAAATGAGCAGTACTTC.

This clonotype was seen a handful of times. The V and J genes are TRBV29-1 and TRBJ1-4; possibly TRBD1 for D (5 bases). The CDR3 totals 14 residues. V lost 5 bases and J 2 bases, leaving 12 bases between the germline ends. The germline V gene has CDR1 SQVTM and CDR2 ANQGSEA. CDR3 DNA: TGCAGCGTTCATGGGACGGCGACTAATGAAAAACTGTTTTTT. The encoded protein is CSVHGTATNEKLFF.

V gene TRBV12-3 or TRBV12-4 combines with J gene TRBJ2-2, with 10 bases identical to TRBD2. There are 19 residues in the CDR3. Unmatched junction bases numbered 12, after V lost 5 bases and J lost 0 bases. The CDR3 is CASSRKSSGGVPNTGELFF. The CDR3 DNA is TGTGCCAGCAGTCGAAAATCAAGCGGGGGGGTACCGAACACCGGGGAGCTGTTTTTT.

The rearrangement links TRBV20-1 to TRBJ2-3; D gene unclear. The CDR3 is made up of 12 amino acids. Germline assignment: CDR1 DFQATT and CDR2 SNEGSKA (reference sequence). V was shortened by 5 bases and J by 8 bases, with 14 bases between the two germline ends. The CDR3 loop reads CSAPGPVGTQYF. For the CDR3, the DNA is TGCAGTGCTCCCGGGCCCGTGGGTACGCAGTATTTT.

CDR3 sequence (DNA): TGCGCCAGCAGCCCCCTCGACAGCAACTATGGCTACACCTTC. This encodes CASSPLDSNYGYTF. The J gene is TRBJ1-2, the V gene TRBV4-1; a weak D match, TRBD1 (5 bases). Germline V gene data show CDR1 as MGHRA and CDR2 as YSYEKL. V lost 4 bases and J lost 2, with 11 bases in between. CDR3 length equals 14 residues.

Notes on this clonotype: Relative to the germline gene, one junction end is altered; a read error may explain this. Here the CDR3 reads CASRVGGDYQETQYF. The CDR3 DNA reads TGTGCCAGCCGCGTAGGGGGGGACTACCAAGAGACCCAGTACTTC. The chain links TRBV9 to TRBJ2-5; TRBD2 might be the D (7 bases). This CDR3 has 15 residues. CDR1 SGDLS and CDR2 YYNGEE come from the germline V gene.

This chain links TRBV7-2 with TRBJ2-7, with TRBD1 as a possible D gene (5 bases). Germline values: CDR1 SGHTA, CDR2 FQGNSA. This CDR3 comprises 14 residues. Trimming took 4 bases from V and 3 from J, leaving 13 bases between them. This CDR3 reads CASSWVRGSYEQYF. In DNA form, the CDR3 reads TGTGCCAGCAGCTGGGTTAGGGGAAGCTACGAGCAGTACTTC.

Only a few counts were recorded for this clonotype. V is TRBV5-1 and J is TRBJ2-7, with a weak D call TRBD2 (6 bases). There are 14 residues in the CDR3. CDR1 SGHRS and CDR2 YFSETQ come from the germline V gene. Between the trimmed V and J ends, which lost 0 bases and 3 bases, there was a span of 10 bases. The DNA of the CDR3 is TGCGCCAGCAGCTTGGGGGTGGGACTCTACGAGCAGTACTTC. Translation: CASSLGVGLYEQYF.

With regard to this clonotype: This may be a read error: a much more frequent sequence differs by one nucleotide. The rearrangement uses TRBV5-1 and TRBJ1-1; D uncertain. CDR1 and CDR2 (germline): SGHRS, YFSETQ. The CDR3 extends over 14 amino acids. Trimming removed 3 bases at V and 0 bases at J, with 9 bases between. DNA of the CDR3: TGCGCCAGCAGCTGGGCCCAGATGAACACTGAAGCTTTCTTT. Protein: CASSWAQMNTEAFF.

V usage is TRBV27 and J usage is TRBJ2-2, with D hard to call. CDR1 is MNHEY, CDR2 SMNVEV, per germline (reference sequence). V gave up 2 bases and J gave up 7 bases, with 11 bases separating them. The length of the CDR3 is 14 residues. CDR3 sequence: CASSLGLVYGELFF. CDR3 nucleotides: TGTGCCAGCAGTTTAGGGCTAGTCTACGGGGAGCTGTTTTTT.

This clonotype was counted between two and nine times. The CDR3 loop is CSVVQGGGGYEQYF. CDR3 DNA: TGCAGCGTTGTTCAAGGAGGGGGCGGATACGAGCAGTACTTC. The chain combines TRBV29-1 with TRBJ2-7, with D perhaps TRBD1 (7 bases). The CDR3 is 14 amino acids. With 4 bases removed from V and 4 bases from J, the gap between germline ends came to 17 bases. Germline V gene lookup returns CDR1 SQVTM and CDR2 ANQGSEA.

This clonotype was seen a few times. The genes are TRBV7-9 and TRBJ2-3; 12 bases align to TRBD1. Looked up from germline, CDR1 is SEHNR and CDR2 is FQNEAQ (reference sequence). V was pared by 3 bases and J by 2 bases, with 15 bases of the junction left unmatched. CDR3 length: 20 amino acids. The CDR3 here is CASSFPHRDRGPINTDTQYF. In nucleotides, the CDR3 is TGTGCCAGCAGCTTCCCCCACCGGGACAGGGGGCCAATTAACACAGATACGCAGTATTTT.

The chain is built from TRBV20-1 and TRBJ2-5; D call uncertain. Looked up from germline, CDR1 is DFQATT and CDR2 is SNEGSKA (reference sequence). Trimming removed 6 bases at V and 5 bases at J, with 7 bases between. There are 10 residues in the CDR3. CDR3 nucleotides: TGCAGTGCATTTTGGGAGACCCAGTACTTC. Amino acids: CSAFWETQYF.

V and J are TRBV12-3 or TRBV12-4 and TRBJ1-5; no firm D call. CDR3 length equals 13 residues. V was trimmed by 3 bases and J by 7 bases, leaving 10 bases between them. The CDR3 reads CASSFHEEQPQHF. As DNA, the CDR3 is TGTGCCAGCAGTTTTCACGAGGAACAGCCCCAGCATTTT.